This TCR beta chain originates from a study of blood T cells in healthy people across ages. This clonotype appeared a single time. Together with a sample-barcoded 5' primer, a J-beta primer mix was included in a second PCR lasting roughly 6 to 12 cycles. One entry per CDR3 protein results from TCRdb running MiXCR on the 5' RACE reads. The data hold some 1,500,000 distinct CDR3 sequences, with under 55% observed a single time. This CDR3 region has 18 residues. Germline lookup yields CDR1 DFQATT and CDR2 SNEGSKA (reference sequence). The V segment lost 6 bases and the J segment 0 bases; nucleotides outside the gene matches: 16.

The chain joins TRBV20-1 to TRBJ2-4; the match to TRBD1 covers 8 bases. The clonotype comes from a woman aged 18-35 years in good health. Material: blood. The CDR3 DNA reads TGCAGTGCACACCCAGGGGGCGGTAGGGTTCTAGCCAAAAACATTCAGTACTTC. Translation: CSAHPGGGRVLAKNIQYF.